A selection of T cell receptor beta chains follows, all from one sample in a study of response to subunit inactivated influenza vaccine. TCRdb recomputed calls from the RT-PCR reads with MiXCR, one row per CDR3 protein. The profile shows 530,000 or so distinct CDR3 sequences, roughly 12% of them singletons. The starting material was PBMCs from blood, obtained on the day of vaccination. All receptors derive from a man aged 50 to 60 who received an inactivated influenza vaccine. The CDR3 runs from the conserved cysteine through the conserved F or W. D genes are given only for firm matches.

cdr3_aa,j_call,d_call,v_call
CASSLTANSYNEQFF,TRBJ2-1,NA,TRBV7-3
CASSLAQGGYNEQFF,TRBJ2-1,TRBD2,TRBV5-1
CASDSKGTVYNEQFF,TRBJ2-1,NA,TRBV12-3/TRBV12-4
CSARAASSGNTIYF,TRBJ1-3,NA,TRBV20-1
CSASFRGRNQPQHF,TRBJ1-5,NA,TRBV20-1
CCARDLTGSRLAGGSSYNEQFF,TRBJ2-1,TRBD2,TRBV20-1
CASSSTLGQGAFWGTYEQYF,TRBJ2-7,TRBD1,TRBV12-3/TRBV12-4
CSANRDLTGELFF,TRBJ2-2,NA,TRBV20-1
CARWTGANQPQHF,TRBJ1-5,TRBD1,TRBV6-2/TRBV6-3
CASSPTLSGNTIYF,TRBJ1-3,NA,TRBV12-3/TRBV12-4
CASSPGTDSGGKLFF,TRBJ1-4,TRBD1,TRBV7-2
CASSSDPREGATNEKLFF,TRBJ1-4,NA,TRBV5-1
CASSLGQINEQFF,TRBJ2-1,TRBD1,TRBV12-3/TRBV12-4
CATESWSDTDTQYF,TRBJ2-3,NA,TRBV10-3
CASSLEAGAVDTQYF,TRBJ2-3,NA,TRBV5-1
CASSLAPSVQFF,TRBJ2-1,NA,TRBV5-5
CASSGQVPDTQYF,TRBJ2-3,NA,TRBV7-2
CASSQDSVSNEQFF,TRBJ2-1,NA,TRBV14
CASSQEMGGEQYF,TRBJ2-7,NA,TRBV4-1
CASSTGLSYEQYF,TRBJ2-7,NA,TRBV2
CASSPGTGHNEQFF,TRBJ2-1,TRBD1,TRBV18
CASTDKTGGWETQYF,TRBJ2-5,TRBD1,TRBV27
CASRRRVPGLHTDTQYF,TRBJ2-3,NA,TRBV4-1
CASIREETQYF,TRBJ2-5,NA,TRBV7-8
CATRPDFSYEQYF,TRBJ2-7,NA,TRBV27
CATSDSAGTGGVTDTQYF,TRBJ2-3,TRBD1,TRBV24-1
CASSLGGQVSIPSLYGYTF,TRBJ1-2,NA,TRBV5-4
CASSMGQGIEAFF,TRBJ1-1,TRBD1,TRBV2
CASSFLGGPWETQYF,TRBJ2-5,NA,TRBV7-2
CASSQDYGVGGYTF,TRBJ1-2,NA,TRBV4-3
CASSVQGGVAEQYF,TRBJ2-7,NA,TRBV6-2/TRBV6-3
CASSLIRSSKTNEQFF,TRBJ2-1,NA,TRBV14
CASTPIGRTSYEQYF,TRBJ2-7,NA,TRBV28
CASSQDRGLASSDTQYF,TRBJ2-3,TRBD2,TRBV4-2
CSAIGTLGINEQFF,TRBJ2-1,NA,TRBV20-1